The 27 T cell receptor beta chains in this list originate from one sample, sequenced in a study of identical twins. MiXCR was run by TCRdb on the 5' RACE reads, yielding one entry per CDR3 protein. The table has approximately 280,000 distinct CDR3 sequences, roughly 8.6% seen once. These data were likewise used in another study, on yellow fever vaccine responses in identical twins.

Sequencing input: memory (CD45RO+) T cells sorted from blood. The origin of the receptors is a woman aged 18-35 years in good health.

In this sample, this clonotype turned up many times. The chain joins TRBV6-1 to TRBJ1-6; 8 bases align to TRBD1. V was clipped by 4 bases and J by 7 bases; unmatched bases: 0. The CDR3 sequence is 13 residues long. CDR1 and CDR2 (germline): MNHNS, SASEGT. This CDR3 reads CASSGQGNSPLHF. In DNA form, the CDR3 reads TGTGCCAGCAGTGGACAGGGGAATTCACCCCTCCACTTT.

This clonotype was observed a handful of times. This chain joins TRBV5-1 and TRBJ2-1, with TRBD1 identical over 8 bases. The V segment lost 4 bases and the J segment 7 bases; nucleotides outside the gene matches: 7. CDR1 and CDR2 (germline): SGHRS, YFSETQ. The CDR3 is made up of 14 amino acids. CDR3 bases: TGCGCCAGCAGCGGGCAGACAGGGGAAAATGAGCAGTTCTTC. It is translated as CASSGQTGENEQFF.

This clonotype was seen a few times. CDR3 bases: TGTGCCAGCAGCTCCGGGAGCCTTAGCAATCAGCCCCAGCATTTT. Its translation is CASSSGSLSNQPQHF. This chain connects TRBV5-5 to TRBJ1-5, with D uncertain. The germline gives CDR1 SGHKS, CDR2 YYEKEE (reference sequence). V was cut by 3 bases and J by 0 bases, with 10 bases left in between. The CDR3 runs 15 residues.

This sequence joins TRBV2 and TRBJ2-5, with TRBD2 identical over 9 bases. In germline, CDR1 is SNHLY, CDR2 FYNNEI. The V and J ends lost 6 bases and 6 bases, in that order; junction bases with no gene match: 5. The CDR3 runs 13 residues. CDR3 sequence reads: CASRGTSIKTQYF. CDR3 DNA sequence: TGTGCCAGCAGGGGGACTAGCATAAAGACCCAGTACTTC.

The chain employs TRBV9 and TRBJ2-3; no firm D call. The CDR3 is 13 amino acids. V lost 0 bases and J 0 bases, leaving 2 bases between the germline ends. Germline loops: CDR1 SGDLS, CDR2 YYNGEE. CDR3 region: CASSVASTDTQYF. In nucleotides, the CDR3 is TGTGCCAGCAGCGTAGCTAGCACAGATACGCAGTATTTT. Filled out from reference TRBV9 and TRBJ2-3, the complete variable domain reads DSGVTQTPKHLITATGQRVTLRCSPRSGDLSVYWYQQSLDQGLQFLIQYYNGEERAKGNILERFSAQQFPDLHSELNLSSLELGDSALYFCASSVASTDTQYFGPGTRLTVL.

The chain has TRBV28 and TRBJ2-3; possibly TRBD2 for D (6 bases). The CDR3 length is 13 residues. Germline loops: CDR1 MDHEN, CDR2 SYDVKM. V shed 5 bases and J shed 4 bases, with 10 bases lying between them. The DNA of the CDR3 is TGTGCCAGCAGTAGCGGAGGGGCAGATACGCAGTATTTT. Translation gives CASSSGGADTQYF.

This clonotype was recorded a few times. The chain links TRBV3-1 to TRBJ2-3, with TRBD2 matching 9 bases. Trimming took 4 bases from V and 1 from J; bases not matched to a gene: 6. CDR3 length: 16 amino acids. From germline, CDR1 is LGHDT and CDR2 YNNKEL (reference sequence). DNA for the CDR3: TGTGCCAGCAGCCCCCCTAGCGGGGTAGGCACAGATACGCAGTATTTT. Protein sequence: CASSPPSGVGTDTQYF.

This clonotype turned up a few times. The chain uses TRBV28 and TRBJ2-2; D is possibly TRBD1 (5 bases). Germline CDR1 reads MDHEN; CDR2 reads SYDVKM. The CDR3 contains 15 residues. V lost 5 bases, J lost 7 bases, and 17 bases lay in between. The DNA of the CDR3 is TGTGCCAGCAGTACCCAGACGTTAGGGGACGGGGAGCTGTTTTTT. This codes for CASSTQTLGDGELFF. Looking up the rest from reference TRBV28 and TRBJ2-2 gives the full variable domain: DVKVTQSSRYLVKRTGEKVFLECVQDMDHENMFWYRQDPGLGLRLIYFSYDVKMKEKGDIPEGYSVSREKKERFSLILESASTNQTSMYLCASSTQTLGDGELFFGEGSRLTVL.

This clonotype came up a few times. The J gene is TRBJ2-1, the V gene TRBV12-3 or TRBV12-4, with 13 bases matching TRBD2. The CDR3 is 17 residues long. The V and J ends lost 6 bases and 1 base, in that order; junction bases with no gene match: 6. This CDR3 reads CASRTGLAGLSYNEQFF. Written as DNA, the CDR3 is TGTGCCAGCAGAACGGGACTAGCGGGATTGTCCTACAATGAGCAGTTCTTC.

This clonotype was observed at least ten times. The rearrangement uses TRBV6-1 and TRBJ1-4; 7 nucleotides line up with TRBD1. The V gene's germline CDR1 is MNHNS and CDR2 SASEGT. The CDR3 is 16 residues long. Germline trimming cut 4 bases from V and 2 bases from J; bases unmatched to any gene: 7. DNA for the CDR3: TGTGCCAGCAGTGGCCCCCAGGGGGTCACTAATGAAAAACTGTTTTTT. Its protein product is CASSGPQGVTNEKLFF.

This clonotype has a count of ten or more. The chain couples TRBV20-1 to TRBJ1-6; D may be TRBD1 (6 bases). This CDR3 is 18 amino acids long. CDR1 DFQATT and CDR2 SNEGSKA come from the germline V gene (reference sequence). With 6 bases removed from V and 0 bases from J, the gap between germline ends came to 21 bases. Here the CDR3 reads CSAPRAAGDGSYNSPLHF. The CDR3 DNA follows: TGCAGTGCCCCACGGGCCGCAGGGGACGGCTCCTATAATTCACCCCTCCACTTT.

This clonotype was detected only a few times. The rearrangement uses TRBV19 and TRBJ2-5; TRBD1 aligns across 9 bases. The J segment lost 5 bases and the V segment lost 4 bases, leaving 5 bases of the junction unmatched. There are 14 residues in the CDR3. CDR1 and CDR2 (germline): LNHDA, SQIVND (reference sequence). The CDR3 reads CASSTTGGVETQYF. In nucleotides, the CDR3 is TGTGCCAGTAGTACGACAGGGGGAGTCGAGACCCAGTACTTC.

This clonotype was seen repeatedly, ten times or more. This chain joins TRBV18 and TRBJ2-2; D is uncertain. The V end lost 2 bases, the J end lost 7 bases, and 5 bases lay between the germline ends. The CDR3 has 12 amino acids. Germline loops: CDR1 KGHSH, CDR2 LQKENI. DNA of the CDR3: TGTGCCAGCTCACCAGCGAGCGGGGAGCTGTTTTTT. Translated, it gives CASSPASGELFF.

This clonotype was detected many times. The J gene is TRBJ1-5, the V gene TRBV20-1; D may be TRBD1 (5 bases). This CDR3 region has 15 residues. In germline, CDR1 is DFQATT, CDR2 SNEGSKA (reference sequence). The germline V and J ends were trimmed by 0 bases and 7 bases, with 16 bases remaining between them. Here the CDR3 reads CSARDPSGGDQPQHF. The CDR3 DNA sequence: TGCAGTGCTAGAGATCCATCAGGAGGGGACCAGCCCCAGCATTTT.

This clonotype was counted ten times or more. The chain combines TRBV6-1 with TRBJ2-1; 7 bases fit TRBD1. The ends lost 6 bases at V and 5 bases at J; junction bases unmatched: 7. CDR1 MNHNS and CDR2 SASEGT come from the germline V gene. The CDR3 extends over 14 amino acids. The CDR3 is CASSAGTENNEQFF. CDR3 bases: TGTGCCAGCAGCGCCGGGACAGAGAACAATGAGCAGTTCTTC.

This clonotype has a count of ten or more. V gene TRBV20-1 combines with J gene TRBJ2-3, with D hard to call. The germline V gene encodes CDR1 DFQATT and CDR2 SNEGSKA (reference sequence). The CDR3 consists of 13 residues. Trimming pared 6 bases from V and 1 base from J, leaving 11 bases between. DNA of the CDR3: TGCAGTGCCGAAGGGATCGGCACAGATACGCAGTATTTT. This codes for CSAEGIGTDTQYF.

The CDR3 sequence: CASSQGVAAPYNEQFF. CDR3 nucleotide sequence: TGTGCCAGCAGCCAAGGGGTAGCCGCCCCCTACAATGAGCAGTTCTTC. The chain is built from TRBV3-1 and TRBJ2-1; D is ambiguous. Germline loops: CDR1 LGHDT, CDR2 YNNKEL (reference sequence). This CDR3 is built from 16 residues. V was shortened by 1 base and J by 2 bases, with 12 bases between the two germline ends.

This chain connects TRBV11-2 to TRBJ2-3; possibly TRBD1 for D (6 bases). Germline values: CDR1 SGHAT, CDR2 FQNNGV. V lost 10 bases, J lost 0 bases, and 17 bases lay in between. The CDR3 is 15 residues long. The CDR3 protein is CATSLSGHSTDTQYF. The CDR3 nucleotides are TGTGCCACCAGTTTGTCGGGACACAGCACAGATACGCAGTATTTT.

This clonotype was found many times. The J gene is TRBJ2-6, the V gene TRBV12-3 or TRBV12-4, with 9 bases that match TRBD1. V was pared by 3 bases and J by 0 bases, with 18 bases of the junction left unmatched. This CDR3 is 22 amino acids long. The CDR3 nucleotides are TGTGCCAGCAGTTTCCCGGACAGGGGAGGCCTTCCCTTTAACTCTGGGGCCAACGTCCTGACTTTC. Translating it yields CASSFPDRGGLPFNSGANVLTF.

This chain's CDR3 is CASSPRAGVNYGYTF. The CDR3 DNA sequence: TGTGCCAGCAGTCCCCGGGCAGGGGTAAACTATGGCTACACCTTC. The V call is TRBV2, the J call TRBJ1-2; D may be TRBD1 (6 bases). The CDR3 is 15 amino acids. The ends were cut back, 5 bases at V and 2 bases at J, with 15 bases in the middle. Germline loops: CDR1 SNHLY, CDR2 FYNNEI.

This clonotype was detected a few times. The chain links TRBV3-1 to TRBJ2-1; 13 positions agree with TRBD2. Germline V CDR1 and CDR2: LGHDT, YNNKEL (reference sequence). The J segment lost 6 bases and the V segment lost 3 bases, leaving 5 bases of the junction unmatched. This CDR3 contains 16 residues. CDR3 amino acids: CASSHSRLAGGNEQFF. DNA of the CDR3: TGTGCCAGCAGCCACTCACGACTAGCGGGAGGCAATGAGCAGTTCTTC.

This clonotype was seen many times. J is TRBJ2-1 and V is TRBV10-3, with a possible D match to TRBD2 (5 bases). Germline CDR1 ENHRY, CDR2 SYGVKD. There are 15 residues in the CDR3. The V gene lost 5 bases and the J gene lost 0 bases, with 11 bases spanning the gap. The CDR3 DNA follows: TGTGCCATCAGTATAACTGCGGGCTCCTACAATGAGCAGTTCTTC. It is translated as CAISITAGSYNEQFF.

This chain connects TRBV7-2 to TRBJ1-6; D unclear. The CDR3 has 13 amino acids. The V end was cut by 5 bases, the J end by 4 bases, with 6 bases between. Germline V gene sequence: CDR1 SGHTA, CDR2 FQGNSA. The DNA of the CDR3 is TGTGCCAGCAGCACTGCTTATAATTCACCCCTCCACTTT. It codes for CASSTAYNSPLHF.

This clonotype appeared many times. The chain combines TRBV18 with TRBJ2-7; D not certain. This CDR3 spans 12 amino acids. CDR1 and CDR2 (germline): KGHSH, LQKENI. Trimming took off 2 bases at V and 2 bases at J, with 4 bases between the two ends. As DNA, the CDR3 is TGTGCCAGCTCACCAACAACCTACGAGCAGTACGTC. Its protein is CASSPTTYEQYV.

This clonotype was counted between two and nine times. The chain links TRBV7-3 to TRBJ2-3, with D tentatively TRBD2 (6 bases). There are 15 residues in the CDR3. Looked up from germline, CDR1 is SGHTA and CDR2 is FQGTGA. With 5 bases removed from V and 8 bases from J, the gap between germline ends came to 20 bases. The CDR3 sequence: CASSPGSGGGATQYF. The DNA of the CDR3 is TGTGCCAGCAGCCCAGGCTCCGGGGGTGGTGCTACGCAGTATTTT.

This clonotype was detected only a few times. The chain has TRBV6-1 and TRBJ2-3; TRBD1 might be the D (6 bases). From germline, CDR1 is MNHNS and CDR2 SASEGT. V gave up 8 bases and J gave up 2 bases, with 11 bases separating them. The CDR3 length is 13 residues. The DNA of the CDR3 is TGTGCCAGCCAGGGGTTGTCCACAGATACGCAGTATTTT. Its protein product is CASQGLSTDTQYF.

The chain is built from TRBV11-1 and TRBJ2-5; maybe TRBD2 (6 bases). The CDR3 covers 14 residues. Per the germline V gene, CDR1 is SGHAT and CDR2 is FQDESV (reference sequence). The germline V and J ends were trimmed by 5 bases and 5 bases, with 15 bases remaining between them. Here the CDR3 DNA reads TGTGCCAGCAGCCGCGTCCCTAGCGTGGAGACCCAGTACTTC. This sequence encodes CASSRVPSVETQYF.